Below, one T cell receptor beta chain is given with its context. Its antigen is still unknown. The data stem from a study of OX40 agonist ivuxolimab in advanced cancers. At the level of the study: Every patient in dose escalation had hepatocellular carcinoma, melanoma, renal cell or head and neck cancer. Findings and caveats of the study: CD4+ and CD8+ blood T cells expanded clonally by week 6 at 0.1 to 3.0 mg/kg. Patients with a partial response at 0.1-3.0 mg/kg had among the lowest clonal expansion.

The CDR3 contains 16 residues. Germline V gene data show CDR1 as SGHNT and CDR2 as YYREEE (reference sequence). V lost 4 bases and J lost 2, with 17 bases in between. Autoimmune disease history or systemic immunosuppression disqualified patients. Assay used: immunoSEQ multiplex PCR; TCRdb lists only in-frame clones, some missing. The sample lists 50,000 to 65,000 clones, 92% occurring once. This material consisted of CD4+ or CD8+ T cells sorted from blood, taken in a trial of the OX40 agonist ivuxolimab. The receptor's source is an adult with an advanced solid tumor such as melanoma, head and neck, liver or kidney cancer. The genes are TRBV5-4 and TRBJ2-3, with D unclear. The CDR3 DNA sequence: TGTGCCAGCAGCATACTTTACTCAGCCCTCACAGATACGCAGTATTTT. Residues: CASSILYSALTDTQYF. Full variable domain (outside the CDR3, taken from reference TRBV5-4 and TRBJ2-3): ETGVTQSPTHLIKTRGQQVTLRCSSQSGHNTVSWYQQALGQGPQFIFQYYREEENGRGNFPPRFSGLQFPNYSSELNVNALELDDSALYLCASSILYSALTDTQYFGPGTRLTVL.